This entry features one T cell receptor (beta chain) sequence. Its antigen is as yet unknown. The data originate from a study of shared clonotypes between healthy human individuals. For the study at large: Donors had three CD4 naive, three CD4 memory, two CD8 naive and one CD8 memory plate apiece.

Here immunoSEQ multiplex PCR was the method, and the copy in TCRdb shows in-frame clones only, minus some. The sample shows some 1.5 million clones, around 95% of them seen only once. Findings and caveats of the study: Some naive CD4 clonotypes, roughly 5%, turned up in common across four donors. The small donor group covered limited genetic and exposure diversity.

V lost 3 bases to trimming and J lost 2 bases; unmatched junction nucleotides: 7. The CDR3 length is 17 residues. The V gene's germline CDR1 is LNHNV and CDR2 YYDKDF (reference sequence). V usage is TRBV15 and J usage is TRBJ2-4, with TRBD1 matching 10 bases. The sequence came from a man aged 30-40 years in good health. Sequences were obtained from naive CD4+ T cells sorted from blood. Subset noted: CD45RA+ positively selected. CDR3 coding DNA: TGTGCCACCAGCAGCCCGGGGACAGGGGATTCCAAAAACATTCAGTACTTC. Residues: CATSSPGTGDSKNIQYF.